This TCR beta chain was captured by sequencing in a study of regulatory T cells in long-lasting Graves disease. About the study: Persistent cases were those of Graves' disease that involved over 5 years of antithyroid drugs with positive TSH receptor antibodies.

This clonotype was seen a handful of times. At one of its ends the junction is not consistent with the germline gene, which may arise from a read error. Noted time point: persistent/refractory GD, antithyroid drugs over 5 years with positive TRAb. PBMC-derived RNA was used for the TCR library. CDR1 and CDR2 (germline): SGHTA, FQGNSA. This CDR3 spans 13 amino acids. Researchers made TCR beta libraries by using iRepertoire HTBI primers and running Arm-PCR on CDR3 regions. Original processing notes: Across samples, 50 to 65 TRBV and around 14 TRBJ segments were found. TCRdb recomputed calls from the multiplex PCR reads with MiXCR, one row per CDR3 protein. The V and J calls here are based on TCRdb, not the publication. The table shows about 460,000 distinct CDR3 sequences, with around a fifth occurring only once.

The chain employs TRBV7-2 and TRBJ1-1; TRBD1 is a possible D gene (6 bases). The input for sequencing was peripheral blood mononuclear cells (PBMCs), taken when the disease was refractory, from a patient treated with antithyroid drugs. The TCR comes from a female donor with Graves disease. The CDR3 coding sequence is TGTGCCAGCAGCTTAGCGCTGGGGGCCCAACGAGATTTT. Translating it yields CASSLALGAQRDF.